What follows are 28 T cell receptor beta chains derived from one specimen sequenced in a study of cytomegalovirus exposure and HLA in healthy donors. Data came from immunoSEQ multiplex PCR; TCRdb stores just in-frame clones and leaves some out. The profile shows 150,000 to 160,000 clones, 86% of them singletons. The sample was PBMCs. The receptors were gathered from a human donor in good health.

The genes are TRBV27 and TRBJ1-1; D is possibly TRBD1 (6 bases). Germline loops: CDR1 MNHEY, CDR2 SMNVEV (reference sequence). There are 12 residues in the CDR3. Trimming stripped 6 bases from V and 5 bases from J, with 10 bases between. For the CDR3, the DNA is TGTGCCAGCAGGGTACAGGGTACTGAAGCTTTCTTT. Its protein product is CASRVQGTEAFF.

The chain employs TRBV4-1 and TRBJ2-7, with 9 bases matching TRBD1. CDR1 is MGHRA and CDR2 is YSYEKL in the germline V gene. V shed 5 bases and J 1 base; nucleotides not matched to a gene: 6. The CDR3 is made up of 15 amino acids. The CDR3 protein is CASSSPGQGSYEQYF. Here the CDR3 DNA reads TGCGCCAGCAGCTCCCCGGGACAGGGATCCTACGAGCAGTACTTC.

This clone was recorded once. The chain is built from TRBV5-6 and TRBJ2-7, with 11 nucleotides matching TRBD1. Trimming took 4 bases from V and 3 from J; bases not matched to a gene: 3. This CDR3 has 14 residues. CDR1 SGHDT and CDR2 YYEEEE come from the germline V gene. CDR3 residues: CASSPGTGGYEQYF. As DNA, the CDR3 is TGTGCCAGCAGCCCGGGGACAGGGGGCTACGAGCAGTACTTC.

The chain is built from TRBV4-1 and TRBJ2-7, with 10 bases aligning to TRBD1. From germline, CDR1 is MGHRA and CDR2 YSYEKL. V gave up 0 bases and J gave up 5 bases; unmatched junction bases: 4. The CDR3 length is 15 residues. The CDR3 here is CASSQELTGGDEQYF. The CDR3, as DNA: TGCGCCAGCAGCCAAGAGTTGACAGGGGGCGACGAGCAGTACTTC.

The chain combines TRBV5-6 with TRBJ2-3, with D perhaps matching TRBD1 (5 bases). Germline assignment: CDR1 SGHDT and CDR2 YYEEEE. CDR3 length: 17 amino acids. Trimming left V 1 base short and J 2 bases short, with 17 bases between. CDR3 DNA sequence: TGTGCCAGCAGCTTGTACATCTCGACAGTACCCACAGATACGCAGTATTTT. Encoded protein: CASSLYISTVPTDTQYF.

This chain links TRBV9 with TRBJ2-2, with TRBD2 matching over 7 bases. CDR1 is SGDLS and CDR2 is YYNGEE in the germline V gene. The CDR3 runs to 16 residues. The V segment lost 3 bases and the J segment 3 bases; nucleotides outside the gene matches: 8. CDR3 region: CASSGSREGHTGELFF. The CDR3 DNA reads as TGTGCCAGCAGCGGCTCCAGGGAGGGCCACACCGGGGAGCTGTTTTTT.

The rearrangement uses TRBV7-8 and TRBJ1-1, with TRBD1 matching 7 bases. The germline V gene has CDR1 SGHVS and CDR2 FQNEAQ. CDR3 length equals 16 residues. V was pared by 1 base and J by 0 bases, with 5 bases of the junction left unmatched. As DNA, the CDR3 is TGTGCCAGCAGCTTAGAGGGGGCAAACCTGAACACTGAAGCTTTCTTT. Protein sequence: CASSLEGANLNTEAFF.

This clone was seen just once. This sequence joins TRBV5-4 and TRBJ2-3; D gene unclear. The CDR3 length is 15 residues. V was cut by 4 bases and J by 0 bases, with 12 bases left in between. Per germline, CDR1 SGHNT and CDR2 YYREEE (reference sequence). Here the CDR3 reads CASSPQRQSTDTQYF. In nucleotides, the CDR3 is TGTGCCAGCAGCCCCCAGCGTCAGAGCACAGATACGCAGTATTTT.

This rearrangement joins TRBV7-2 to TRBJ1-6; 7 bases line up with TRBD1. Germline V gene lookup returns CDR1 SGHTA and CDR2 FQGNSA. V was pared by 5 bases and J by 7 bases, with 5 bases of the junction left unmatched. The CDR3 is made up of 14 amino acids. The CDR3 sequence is CASSHGQENSPLHF. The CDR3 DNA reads TGTGCCAGCAGCCACGGACAGGAGAATTCACCCCTCCACTTT.

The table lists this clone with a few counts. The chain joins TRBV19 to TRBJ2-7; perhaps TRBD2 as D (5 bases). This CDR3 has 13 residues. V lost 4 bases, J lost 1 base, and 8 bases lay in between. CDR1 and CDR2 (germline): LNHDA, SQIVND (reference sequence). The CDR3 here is CASSNRDSYEQYF. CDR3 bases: TGTGCCAGTAGTAACCGGGATTCCTACGAGCAGTACTTC.

The CDR3 spells CASRETGTGGDQPQHF. The CDR3 region has the DNA TGTGCCAGCAGAGAAACCGGGACAGGGGGAGATCAGCCCCAGCATTTT. The chain couples TRBV2 to TRBJ1-5; 11 nucleotides line up with TRBD1. Looked up from germline, CDR1 is SNHLY and CDR2 is FYNNEI. This CDR3 contains 16 residues. V trimming: 6 bases; J trimming: 5 bases; junction bases outside the gene matches: 9.

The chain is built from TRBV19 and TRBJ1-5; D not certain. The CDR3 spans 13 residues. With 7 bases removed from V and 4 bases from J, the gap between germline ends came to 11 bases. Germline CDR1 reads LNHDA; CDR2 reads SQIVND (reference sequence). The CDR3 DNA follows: TGTGCCAGTACGGGAGACCAAAATCAGCCCCAGCATTTT. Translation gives CASTGDQNQPQHF.

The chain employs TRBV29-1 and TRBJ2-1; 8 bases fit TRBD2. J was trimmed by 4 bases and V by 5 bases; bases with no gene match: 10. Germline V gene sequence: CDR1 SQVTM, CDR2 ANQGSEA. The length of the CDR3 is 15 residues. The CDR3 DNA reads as TGCAGCGTTTCCAGCGGGAGCCCGTATTACAATGAGCAGTTCTTC. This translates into CSVSSGSPYYNEQFF.

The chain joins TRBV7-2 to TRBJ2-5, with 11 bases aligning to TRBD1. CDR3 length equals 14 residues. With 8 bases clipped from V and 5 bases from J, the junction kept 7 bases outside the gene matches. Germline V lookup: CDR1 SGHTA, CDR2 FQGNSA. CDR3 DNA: TGTGCCAGCCTTAGGACAGGGGGCGGGGAGACCCAGTACTTC. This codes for CASLRTGGGETQYF.

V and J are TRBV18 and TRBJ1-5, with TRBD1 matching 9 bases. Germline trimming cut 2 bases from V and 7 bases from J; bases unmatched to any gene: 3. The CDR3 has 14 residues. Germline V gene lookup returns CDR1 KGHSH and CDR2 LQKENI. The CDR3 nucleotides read TGTGCCAGCTCACCAAGGACAGGGGACCAGCCCCAGCATTTT. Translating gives CASSPRTGDQPQHF. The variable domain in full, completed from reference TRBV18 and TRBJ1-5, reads NAGVMQNPRHLVRRRGQEARLRCSPMKGHSHVYWYRQLPEEGLKFMVYLQKENIIDESGMPKERFSAEFPKEGPSILRIQQVVRGDSAAYFCASSPRTGDQPQHFGDGTRLSIL.

The CDR3 sequence: CASSEWLAGAKNIQYF. CDR3 DNA sequence: TGTGCCAGCAGTGAATGGCTAGCGGGAGCCAAAAACATTCAGTACTTC. V and J are TRBV2 and TRBJ2-4, with 8 positions matching TRBD2. The CDR3 has 16 residues. V lost 2 bases and J lost 0; bases outside the gene matches: 3. Germline V CDR1 and CDR2: SNHLY, FYNNEI.

In DNA form, the CDR3 reads TGTGCCAGCAGCCTAGCCCTCCCAGGCCAGTTCTCTGGAAACACCATATATTTT. Protein product: CASSLALPGQFSGNTIYF. The V call is TRBV5-4, the J call TRBJ1-3; unclear D gene. This CDR3 is 18 amino acids long. V gave up 4 bases and J gave up 0 bases, with 20 bases separating them. Per germline, CDR1 SGHNT and CDR2 YYREEE (reference sequence). Supplemented by reference TRBV5-4 and TRBJ1-3, the full variable domain reads ETGVTQSPTHLIKTRGQQVTLRCSSQSGHNTVSWYQQALGQGPQFIFQYYREEENGRGNFPPRFSGLQFPNYSSELNVNALELDDSALYLCASSLALPGQFSGNTIYFGEGSWLTVV.

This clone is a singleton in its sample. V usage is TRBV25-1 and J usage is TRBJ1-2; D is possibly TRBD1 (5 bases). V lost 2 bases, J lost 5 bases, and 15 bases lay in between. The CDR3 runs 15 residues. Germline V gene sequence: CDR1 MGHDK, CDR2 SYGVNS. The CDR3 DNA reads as TGTGCCAGCAGTGAAAGGGGTCAGGGTGGATATGGCTACACCTTC. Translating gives CASSERGQGGYGYTF.

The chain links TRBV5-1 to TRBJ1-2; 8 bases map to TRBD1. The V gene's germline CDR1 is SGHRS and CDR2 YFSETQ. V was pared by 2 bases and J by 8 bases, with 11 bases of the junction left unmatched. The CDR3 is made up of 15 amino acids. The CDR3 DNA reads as TGCGCCAGCAGCTTCGAGGGAGCAGGGGGCGAGGGCTACACCTTC. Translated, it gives CASSFEGAGGEGYTF. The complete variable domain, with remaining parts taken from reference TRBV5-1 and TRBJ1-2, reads KAGVTQTPRYLIKTRGQQVTLSCSPISGHRSVSWYQQTPGQGLQFLFEYFSETQRNKGNFPGRFSGRQFSNSRSEMNVSTLELGDSALYLCASSFEGAGGEGYTFGSGTRLTVV.

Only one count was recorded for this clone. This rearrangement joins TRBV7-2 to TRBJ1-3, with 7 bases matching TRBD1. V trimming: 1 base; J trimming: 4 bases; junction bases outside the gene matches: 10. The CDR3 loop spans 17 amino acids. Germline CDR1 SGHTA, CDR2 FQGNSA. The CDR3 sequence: CASSLGGKGAPGNTIYF. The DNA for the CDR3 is TGTGCCAGCAGCTTAGGGGGAAAGGGGGCGCCCGGAAACACCATATATTTT. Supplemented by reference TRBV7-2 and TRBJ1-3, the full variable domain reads GAGVSQSPSNKVTEKGKDVELRCDPISGHTALYWYRQSLGQGLEFLIYFQGNSAPDKSGLPSDRFSAERTGGSVSTLTIQRTQQEDSAVYLCASSLGGKGAPGNTIYFGEGSWLTVV.

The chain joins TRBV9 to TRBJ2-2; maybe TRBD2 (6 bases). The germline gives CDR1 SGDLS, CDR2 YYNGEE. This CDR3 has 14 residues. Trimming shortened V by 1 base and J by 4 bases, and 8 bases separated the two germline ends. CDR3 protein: CASSVTSSTGELFF. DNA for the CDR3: TGTGCCAGCAGCGTAACTAGCAGCACCGGGGAGCTGTTTTTT.

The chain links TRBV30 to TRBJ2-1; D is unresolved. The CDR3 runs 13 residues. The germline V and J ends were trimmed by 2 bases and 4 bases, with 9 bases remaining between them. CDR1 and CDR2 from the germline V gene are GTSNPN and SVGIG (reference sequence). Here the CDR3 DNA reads TGTGCCTGGAGTTATCACTTGTACAATGAGCAGTTCTTC. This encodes CAWSYHLYNEQFF.

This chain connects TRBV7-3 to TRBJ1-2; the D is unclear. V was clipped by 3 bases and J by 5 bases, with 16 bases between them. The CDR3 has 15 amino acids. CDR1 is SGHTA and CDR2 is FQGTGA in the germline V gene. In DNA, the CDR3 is TGTGCCAGCAGCTTGGGCGAGGGCTCTGTGTATGGCTACACCTTC. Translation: CASSLGEGSVYGYTF. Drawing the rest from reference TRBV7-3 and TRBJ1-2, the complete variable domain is GAGVSQTPSNKVTEKGKYVELRCDPISGHTALYWYRQSLGQGPEFLIYFQGTGAADDSGLPNDRFFAVRPEGSVSTLKIQRTERGDSAVYLCASSLGEGSVYGYTFGSGTRLTVV.

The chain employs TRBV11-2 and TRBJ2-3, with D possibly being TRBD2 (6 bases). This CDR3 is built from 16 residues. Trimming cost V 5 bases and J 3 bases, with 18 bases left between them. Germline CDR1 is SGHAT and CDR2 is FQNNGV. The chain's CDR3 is CASSPLVNGGTDTQYF. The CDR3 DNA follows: TGTGCCAGCAGCCCACTGGTAAACGGGGGTACAGATACGCAGTATTTT. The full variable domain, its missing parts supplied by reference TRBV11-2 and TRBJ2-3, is EAGVAQSPRYKIIEKRQSVAFWCNPISGHATLYWYQQILGQGPKLLIQFQNNGVVDDSQLPKDRFSAERLKGVDSTLKIQPAKLEDSAVYLCASSPLVNGGTDTQYFGPGTRLTVL.

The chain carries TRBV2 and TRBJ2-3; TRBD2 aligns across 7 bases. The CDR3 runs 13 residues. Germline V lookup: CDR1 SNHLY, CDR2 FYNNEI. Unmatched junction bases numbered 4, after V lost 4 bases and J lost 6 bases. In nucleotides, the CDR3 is TGTGCCAGCAGTGGGACTAGTATCGATACGCAGTATTTT. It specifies CASSGTSIDTQYF.

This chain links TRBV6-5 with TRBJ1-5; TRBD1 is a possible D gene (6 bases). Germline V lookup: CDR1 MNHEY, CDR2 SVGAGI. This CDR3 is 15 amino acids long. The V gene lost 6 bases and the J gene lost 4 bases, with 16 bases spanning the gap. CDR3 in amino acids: CASRPRGGTNQPQHF. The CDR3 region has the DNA TGTGCCAGCAGACCTAGGGGGGGGACGAATCAGCCCCAGCATTTT.

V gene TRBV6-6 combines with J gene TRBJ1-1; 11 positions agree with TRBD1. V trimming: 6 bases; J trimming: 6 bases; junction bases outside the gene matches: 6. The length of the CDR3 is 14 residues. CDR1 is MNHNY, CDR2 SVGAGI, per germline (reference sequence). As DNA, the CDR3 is TGTGCCAGCAGACGGGACAGGGGGAGGTCTGAAGCTTTCTTT. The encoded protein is CASRRDRGRSEAFF.

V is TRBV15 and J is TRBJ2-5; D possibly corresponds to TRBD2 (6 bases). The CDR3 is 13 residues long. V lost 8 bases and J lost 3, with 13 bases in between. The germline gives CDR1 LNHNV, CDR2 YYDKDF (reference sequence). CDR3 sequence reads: CATRREIKETQYF. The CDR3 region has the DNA TGTGCCACCCGCCGGGAGATAAAAGAGACCCAGTACTTC.